This T cell receptor beta chain stems from a study of blood T cell repertoires in COVID-19. Generated by immunoSEQ multiplex PCR, the TCRdb table keeps only in-frame clones and is missing some. The repertoire consists of about 480,000 clones, with about 89% occurring once and the leading ten covering about 8.2%. The CDR3 spans 11 residues. V shed 1 base and J shed 8 bases, with 8 bases lying between them. Germline V CDR1 and CDR2: SQVTM, ANQGSEA. The sample was peripheral blood. The chain is built from TRBV29-1 and TRBJ1-2; D gene unclear. The clonotype comes from a woman aged 45-65 years with COVID-19, enrolled during active disease. The CDR3 DNA is TGCAGCGTTGAAGGGGCGGGGGGCTACACCTTC. Translated, it gives CSVEGAGGYTF.